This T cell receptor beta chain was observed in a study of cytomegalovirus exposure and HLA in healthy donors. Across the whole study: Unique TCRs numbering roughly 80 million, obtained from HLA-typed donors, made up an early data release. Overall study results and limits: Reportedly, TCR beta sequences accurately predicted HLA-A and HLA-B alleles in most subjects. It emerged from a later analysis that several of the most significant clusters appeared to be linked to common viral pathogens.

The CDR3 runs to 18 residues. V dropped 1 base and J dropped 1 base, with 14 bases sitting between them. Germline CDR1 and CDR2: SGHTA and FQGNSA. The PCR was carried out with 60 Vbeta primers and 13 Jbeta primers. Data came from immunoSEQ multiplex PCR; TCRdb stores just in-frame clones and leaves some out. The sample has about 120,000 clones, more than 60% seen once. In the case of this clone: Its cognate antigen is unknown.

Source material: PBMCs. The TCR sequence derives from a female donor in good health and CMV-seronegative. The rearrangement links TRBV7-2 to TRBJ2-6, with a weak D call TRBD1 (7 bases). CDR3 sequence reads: CASSLEGAGGSGANVLTF. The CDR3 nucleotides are TGTGCCAGCAGCTTAGAGGGGGCAGGGGGGTCTGGGGCCAACGTCCTGACTTTC.